A selection of T cell receptor beta chains follows, all from one sample in a study of CD8+ T cells in alopecia areata. Data came from immunoSEQ multiplex PCR; TCRdb stores just in-frame clones and leaves some out. This table has 150,000 to 250,000 clones, roughly 64% appearing once. This specimen consisted of CD4+ T cells sorted from blood, obtained at week 24, from a patient treated with tofacitinib. These receptors were taken from a human donor with alopecia areata. CDR3s include the opening cysteine and the closing phenylalanine or tryptophan. The D gene is left open where the match is weak. Where a row states a size, it is once, few, many or the class of an expanded clone; other rows omit it.

J gene: TRBJ2-1
V gene: TRBV15
clone size: few
D gene: .
CDR3 protein: CATSRDNTGRAQFF
CDR3 DNA: TGTGCCACCAGCAGAGACAATACAGGGAGGGCTCAGTTCTTC

J gene: TRBJ1-2
V gene: TRBV7-2
clone size: .
D gene: .
CDR3 protein: CASSTPGGFWGYTF
CDR3 DNA: TGTGCCAGCAGCACCCCCGGGGGGTTCTGGGGCTACACCTTC

J gene: TRBJ2-7
V gene: TRBV2
clone size: .
D gene: .
CDR3 protein: CASSDLVVSVEQYF
CDR3 DNA: TGTGCCAGTTCAGATCTAGTCGTCTCGGTCGAGCAGTACTTC

J gene: TRBJ2-2
V gene: TRBV4-3
clone size: .
D gene: TRBD2
CDR3 protein: CASSQDLGSGRATGELFF
CDR3 DNA: TGCGCCAGCAGCCAAGATCTCGGTAGCGGGAGGGCCACCGGGGAGCTGTTTTTT

J gene: TRBJ1-2
V gene: TRBV7-2
clone size: few
D gene: .
CDR3 protein: CASSVGRSYGYTF
CDR3 DNA: TGTGCCAGCAGCGTGGGACGGAGCTATGGCTACACCTTC

J gene: TRBJ2-6
V gene: TRBV5-6
clone size: few
D gene: .
CDR3 protein: CASSFKSSGANVLTF
CDR3 DNA: TGTGCCAGCAGCTTCAAGAGCTCTGGGGCCAACGTCCTGACTTTC

J gene: TRBJ2-7
V gene: TRBV4-1
clone size: .
D gene: TRBD2
CDR3 protein: CASRVAGFGEQYF
CDR3 DNA: TGCGCCAGCAGAGTAGCGGGCTTCGGCGAGCAGTACTTC

J gene: TRBJ1-5
V gene: TRBV5-4
clone size: .
D gene: .
CDR3 protein: CASSLYPGVQPQHF
CDR3 DNA: TGTGCCAGCAGCTTGTATCCGGGTGTGCAGCCCCAGCATTTT

J gene: TRBJ2-5
V gene: TRBV28
clone size: .
D gene: .
CDR3 protein: CASSLPPQQYF
CDR3 DNA: TGTGCCAGCAGTTTACCTCCCCAACAGTACTTC

J gene: TRBJ2-3
V gene: TRBV9
clone size: .
D gene: .
CDR3 protein: CASSVGWDTQYF
CDR3 DNA: TGTGCCAGCAGCGTAGGCTGGGATACGCAGTATTTT

J gene: TRBJ1-2
V gene: TRBV6-5
clone size: .
D gene: .
CDR3 protein: CASSYSTDSFLYGYTF
CDR3 DNA: TGTGCCAGCAGTTACTCGACGGACAGCTTCCTCTATGGCTACACCTTC

J gene: TRBJ2-3
V gene: TRBV7-2
clone size: .
D gene: .
CDR3 protein: CASSIGSWYPTDTQYF
CDR3 DNA: TGTGCCAGCAGCATAGGTTCCTGGTACCCCACAGATACGCAGTATTTT

J gene: TRBJ2-5
V gene: TRBV5-6
clone size: .
D gene: TRBD1
CDR3 protein: CASSYSGTGGETQYF
CDR3 DNA: TGTGCCAGCAGCTACTCCGGGACAGGGGGAGAGACCCAGTACTTC

J gene: TRBJ2-5
V gene: TRBV18
clone size: once
D gene: TRBD2
CDR3 protein: CASSPAGEETQYF
CDR3 DNA: TGTGCCAGCTCACCAGCGGGAGAAGAGACCCAGTACTTC

J gene: TRBJ2-7
V gene: TRBV18
clone size: few
D gene: TRBD1
CDR3 protein: CASSTGTGNYEQYF
CDR3 DNA: TGTGCCAGCTCAACGGGGACAGGGAACTACGAGCAGTACTTC

J gene: TRBJ2-7
V gene: TRBV2
clone size: .
D gene: .
CDR3 protein: CASSDFFSYEQYF
CDR3 DNA: TGTGCCAGCAGTGATTTTTTCTCCTACGAGCAGTACTTC

J gene: TRBJ1-5
V gene: TRBV5-1
clone size: .
D gene: .
CDR3 protein: CASSPGPANDQPQHF
CDR3 DNA: TGCGCCAGCAGCCCCGGACCTGCTAACGATCAGCCCCAGCATTTT

J gene: TRBJ2-3
V gene: TRBV7-9
clone size: .
D gene: .
CDR3 protein: CASSSWDTDTDTQYF
CDR3 DNA: TGTGCCAGCAGCTCGTGGGACACTGACACAGATACGCAGTATTTT

J gene: TRBJ2-2
V gene: TRBV2
clone size: few
D gene: .
CDR3 protein: CASSESREELFF
CDR3 DNA: TGTGCCAGCAGTGAATCGAGGGAGGAGCTGTTTTTT

J gene: TRBJ2-7
V gene: TRBV27
clone size: .
D gene: TRBD2
CDR3 protein: CASSMLAGGYYEQYF
CDR3 DNA: TGTGCCAGCAGTATGCTAGCGGGAGGGTACTACGAGCAGTACTTC

J gene: TRBJ1-5
V gene: TRBV30
clone size: .
D gene: .
CDR3 protein: CAWSLKGPQHF
CDR3 DNA: TGTGCCTGGAGCCTCAAGGGGCCCCAGCATTTT

J gene: TRBJ2-3
V gene: TRBV30
clone size: .
D gene: TRBD2
CDR3 protein: CAWTVGLAEGDTQYF
CDR3 DNA: TGTGCCTGGACCGTGGGGCTAGCGGAGGGAGATACGCAGTATTTT

J gene: TRBJ2-1
V gene: TRBV29-1
clone size: few
D gene: .
CDR3 protein: CSVEGDSSYNEQFF
CDR3 DNA: TGCAGCGTTGAAGGTGACAGCTCCTACAATGAGCAGTTCTTC

J gene: TRBJ2-1
V gene: TRBV7-2
clone size: .
D gene: .
CDR3 protein: CASSYQQGPYNEQFF
CDR3 DNA: TGTGCCAGCAGCTATCAACAGGGCCCCTACAATGAGCAGTTCTTC

J gene: TRBJ2-5
V gene: TRBV7-2
clone size: .
D gene: TRBD2
CDR3 protein: CASSTSGGTKTQYF
CDR3 DNA: TGTGCCAGCAGCACTAGCGGGGGTACGAAGACCCAGTACTTC

J gene: TRBJ1-1
V gene: TRBV19
clone size: .
D gene: TRBD1
CDR3 protein: CASSGRWDRGPRMNTEAFF
CDR3 DNA: TGTGCCAGTAGTGGACGTTGGGACAGGGGGCCAAGAATGAACACTGAAGCTTTCTTT

J gene: TRBJ2-4
V gene: TRBV2
clone size: .
D gene: .
CDR3 protein: CASAAARVNIQYF
CDR3 DNA: TGTGCCAGCGCCGCGGCCAGGGTCAACATTCAGTACTTC

J gene: TRBJ1-4
V gene: TRBV7-2
clone size: .
D gene: .
CDR3 protein: CASSPPTNEKLFF
CDR3 DNA: TGTGCCAGCAGCCCCCCCACTAATGAAAAACTGTTTTTT

J gene: TRBJ2-3
V gene: TRBV5-4
clone size: .
D gene: .
CDR3 protein: CASSASQRISTDTQYF
CDR3 DNA: TGTGCCAGCAGCGCTTCACAGCGGATTAGCACAGATACGCAGTATTTT

J gene: TRBJ2-5
V gene: TRBV7-9
clone size: .
D gene: .
CDR3 protein: CASSLTGDQETQYF
CDR3 DNA: TGTGCCAGCAGCTTAACGGGGGACCAAGAGACCCAGTACTTC

J gene: TRBJ2-1
V gene: TRBV29-1
clone size: few
D gene: .
CDR3 protein: CSVEDKIGAQFF
CDR3 DNA: TGCAGCGTTGAAGATAAGATCGGGGCGCAGTTCTTC

J gene: TRBJ2-7
V gene: TRBV2
clone size: .
D gene: TRBD1
CDR3 protein: CASTRGRGHHEQYF
CDR3 DNA: TGTGCCAGCACCCGCGGCAGGGGGCACCACGAGCAGTACTTC

J gene: TRBJ2-4
V gene: TRBV30
clone size: .
D gene: .
CDR3 protein: CAWSKQVLAKNIQYF
CDR3 DNA: TGTGCCTGGAGCAAACAGGTGTTAGCCAAAAACATTCAGTACTTC